The subject of this entry is one T cell receptor (beta chain). Its specificity is unknown. The sample belongs to a study of cytomegalovirus exposure and HLA in healthy donors. Study findings and constraints: Relative to the approximately 700-donor mean, N-insertions were reportedly fewer in an Asian-associated ancestry cluster in a later analysis. It was only CMV serostatus that was available as immune exposure information. Earlier results showed most TCR beta V segments being productive about 90% or about 30% of the time. Presence/absence results assume similar sequencing depth per donor, which may not hold.

Amplification used 60 Vbeta primers and 13 Jbeta primers. The table came from immunoSEQ multiplex PCR; TCRdb's copy has only in-frame clones and leaves some out. The repertoire shows about 110,000 clones; the top ten hold roughly 3.5%. This CDR3 is 12 amino acids long. Trimming cost V 7 bases and J 5 bases, with 11 bases left between them. Germline-derived CDR1 and CDR2 are SNHLY and FYNNEI. The chain carries TRBV2 and TRBJ1-2; D may be TRBD1 (5 bases). The sequencing sample was made of PBMCs. The sequence came from a young man in good health and CMV-seronegative. The CDR3 DNA is TGTGCCAGCAATCCAGGGATTTATGGCTACACCTTC. This encodes CASNPGIYGYTF.